What follows are 22 T cell receptor beta chains derived from one specimen sequenced in a study of metastatic and nonmetastatic thyroid tumors. TCRdb ran MiXCR on the PCR reads. The sample contains 30,000 to 35,000 clones, 25% to 30% of which appear only once. Thyroid surgery was performed in patients who had received no treatment beforehand. The specimen was blood. The source of these receptors is a female donor with papillary thyroid cancer or a benign thyroid nodule (not recorded which). Some clones in this sample may be carry-over from other donors' samples.

By share of the sample, this clone is medium-sized. The V gene is TRBV6-1, the J gene TRBJ1-5, with D unresolved. The germline V and J ends were trimmed by 3 bases and 4 bases, with 4 bases remaining between them. This CDR3 contains 12 residues. In germline, CDR1 is MNHNS, CDR2 SASEGT. The CDR3 DNA follows: TGTGCCAGCAGTGACAGGAATCAGCCCCAGCATTTT. Translated, it gives CASSDRNQPQHF.

The chain joins TRBV12-3 or TRBV12-4 to TRBJ1-2; D remains unclear. The CDR3 extends over 11 amino acids. V lost 7 bases to trimming and J lost 6 bases, with 9 bases between them. CDR3 sequence reads: CASISQDGYTF. The DNA for the CDR3 is TGTGCCAGCATTTCCCAGGATGGCTACACCTTC.

By share, this clone ranks as medium-sized (0.01 to 0.1%). The chain combines TRBV20-1 with TRBJ1-1; D uncertain. The length of the CDR3 is 13 residues. Trimming took 6 bases from V and 11 from J, leaving 22 bases between them. The germline gives CDR1 DFQATT, CDR2 SNEGSKA (reference sequence). CDR3 sequence reads: CSAISDVSPWAFF. CDR3 sequence (DNA): TGCAGTGCAATCTCGGACGTCAGTCCGTGGGCTTTCTTT.

This chain uses TRBV6-1 with TRBJ2-7; 14 bases agree with TRBD2. V gave up 10 bases and J gave up 1 base; unmatched junction bases: 9. The CDR3 sequence is 16 residues long. The V gene's germline CDR1 is MNHNS and CDR2 SASEGT. CDR3 region: CAIPSGTSGSSYEQYF. The CDR3 DNA sequence: TGTGCCATCCCATCCGGGACTAGCGGGAGTTCCTACGAGCAGTACTTC.

This rearrangement joins TRBV10-3 to TRBJ2-7; possible D gene TRBD2, 5 bases. In germline, CDR1 is ENHRY, CDR2 SYGVKD. The ends were cut back, 0 bases at V and 11 bases at J, with 23 bases in the middle. The CDR3 is made up of 16 amino acids. The CDR3 sequence: CAISESTRGSPKAEYF. The CDR3 DNA reads as TGTGCCATCAGTGAGTCGACTCGCGGCAGCCCCAAAGCGGAGTACTTC.

The chain employs TRBV10-3 and TRBJ1-1; a weak D match, TRBD1 (5 bases). The germline gives CDR1 ENHRY, CDR2 SYGVKD. This CDR3 contains 12 residues. Deletions cut 10 bases from V and 4 bases from J, with 13 bases between. The CDR3 loop reads CATRARGTEAFF. DNA for the CDR3: TGTGCCACCAGGGCGCGGGGCACTGAAGCTTTCTTT.

This clone was seen more than once but under ten times. The J gene is TRBJ2-7, the V gene TRBV2, with 7 bases that match TRBD1. Germline trimming cut 10 bases from V and 4 bases from J; bases unmatched to any gene: 4. The CDR3 has 11 residues. Germline V gene data show CDR1 as SNHLY and CDR2 as FYNNEI. CDR3 in DNA: TGTGCCACCTCACAGGGGTACGAGCAGTACTTC. Translated: CATSQGYEQYF.

By share, this clone ranks as medium-sized (0.01 to 0.1%). This same CDR3 is encoded by further DNA sequences in the sample. The chain's CDR3 is CASSRDRETYEQYF. Here the CDR3 DNA reads TGTGCCAGCAGCCGGGACAGGGAAACCTACGAGCAGTACTTC. This chain uses TRBV6-1 with TRBJ2-7; TRBD1 aligns across 9 bases. The germline V gene has CDR1 MNHNS and CDR2 SASEGT. The CDR3 sequence is 14 residues long. V lost 6 bases to trimming and J lost 2 bases; unmatched junction nucleotides: 5.

CDR3 bases: TGTGCCAGCAGTTGCCGACTAGCCTATACCGGATACGAGCAGTACTTC. Encoded protein: CASSCRLAYTGYEQYF. This sequence joins TRBV6-2 or TRBV6-3 and TRBJ2-7; TRBD2 matches 7 bases. Germline V gives CDR1 MNHEY, CDR2 SVGEGT. The CDR3 is 16 residues long. After removal of 4 bases from V and 4 bases from J, the junction contained 13 bases not matched to a gene.

The chain employs TRBV4-1 and TRBJ1-2; the D gene is possibly TRBD1 (6 bases). From germline, CDR1 is MGHRA and CDR2 YSYEKL. The CDR3 contains 15 residues. Trimming stripped 4 bases from V and 4 bases from J, with 16 bases between. CDR3 nucleotide sequence: TGCGCCAGCAGCCCGCCGGACAGTGAGGGCTATGGCTACACCTTC. It translates to CASSPPDSEGYGYTF.

The chain employs TRBV2 and TRBJ2-7, with D tentatively TRBD1 or TRBD2 (7 bases each). V dropped 4 bases and J dropped 7 bases, with 14 bases sitting between them. Germline values: CDR1 SNHLY, CDR2 FYNNEI. The CDR3 has 13 residues. The CDR3 DNA is TGTGCCAGCAGTGTCGCAGGGGGGGTGGAGCAGTACTTC. Amino acid sequence: CASSVAGGVEQYF.

This clone was found a few times. Possible read error: a much larger clone is one base away. V and J are TRBV19 and TRBJ2-2; D not certain. Germline CDR1 is LNHDA and CDR2 is SQIVND (reference sequence). The CDR3 is 17 residues long. CDR3 residues: CASSIYIQMTNNGELFF. In DNA, the CDR3 is TGTGCCAGTAGTATTTATATACAGATGACGAACAACGGGGAGCTGTTTTTT.

This clone was observed at least ten times. The chain links TRBV5-8 to TRBJ2-7, with TRBD1 matching 7 bases. This CDR3 contains 14 residues. The V and J ends lost 1 base and 3 bases, in that order; junction bases with no gene match: 4. The germline CDR1 and CDR2 sequences are SGHTS and YDEGEE. CDR3 region: CASSLWGQNYEQYF. CDR3 in DNA: TGTGCCAGCAGCTTGTGGGGACAGAACTACGAGCAGTACTTC.

This clone appeared many times. This chain links TRBV9 with TRBJ2-5; D might be TRBD1 or TRBD2, each matching 5 bases. V lost 1 base to trimming and J lost 5 bases, with 9 bases between them. This CDR3 region has 13 residues. Germline V CDR1 and CDR2: SGDLS, YYNGEE. The CDR3 here is CASSVMGTETQYF. CDR3 bases: TGTGCCAGCAGCGTAATGGGGACGGAGACCCAGTACTTC.

This clone turned up a few times. The chain carries TRBV7-8 and TRBJ2-7, with D uncertain. V dropped 1 base and J dropped 3 bases, with 10 bases sitting between them. The CDR3 totals 14 residues. The germline V gene has CDR1 SGHVS and CDR2 FQNEAQ. The CDR3 is CASSLVVPDYEQYF. In DNA, the CDR3 is TGTGCCAGCAGCTTAGTGGTCCCAGACTACGAGCAGTACTTC.

A word on this clone: Germline is not matched at one junction end, which may reflect a read error. The chain employs TRBV5-1 and TRBJ2-7; D may be TRBD1 (6 bases). This CDR3 region has 16 residues. CDR1 and CDR2 from the germline V gene are SGHRS and YFSETQ. CDR3 in DNA: TGCGCCAGCAGCTTGGGAGCGACAGGTCTCTCCTACGATCAGTACTTC. Its protein is CASSLGATGLSYDQYF.

This clone was counted at least ten times. The rearrangement joins TRBV7-8 to TRBJ2-2; a weak D match, TRBD1 (6 bases). There are 14 residues in the CDR3. V lost 5 bases, J lost 0 bases, and 7 bases lay in between. Germline CDR1 reads SGHVS; CDR2 reads FQNEAQ. The CDR3 DNA follows: TGTGCCAGCAGCCGGACAGCGAACACCGGGGAGCTGTTTTTT. As protein: CASSRTANTGELFF.

This rearrangement joins TRBV13 to TRBJ2-1, with a tentative D call TRBD2 (6 bases). The CDR3 extends over 19 amino acids. Trimming pared 3 bases from V and 4 bases from J, leaving 25 bases between. Germline V gene sequence: CDR1 PRHDT, CDR2 FYEKMQ (reference sequence). CDR3 nucleotide sequence: TGTGCCAGCAGCTTCCGCGGGCGGGGAGTGAGCCGACCTTACAATGAGCAGTTCTTC. Amino acids: CASSFRGRGVSRPYNEQFF.

This clone appeared many times. V usage is TRBV3-1 and J usage is TRBJ1-4, with TRBD1 as a possible D gene (6 bases). Germline CDR1 reads LGHDT; CDR2 reads YNNKEL (reference sequence). V dropped 0 bases and J dropped 7 bases, with 15 bases sitting between them. This CDR3 has 16 amino acids. The CDR3 loop is CASSQDGGGGSEKLFF. The DNA for the CDR3 is TGTGCCAGCAGCCAAGATGGAGGGGGGGGGAGTGAAAAACTGTTTTTT. The entire variable domain, with the rest obtained from reference TRBV3-1 and TRBJ1-4, is as follows: DTAVSQTPKYLVTQMGNDKSIKCEQNLGHDTMYWYKQDSKKFLKIMFSYNNKELIINETVPNRFSPKSPDKAHLNLHINSLELGDSAVYFCASSQDGGGGSEKLFFGSGTQLSVL.

The sample holds many counts of this clone. V usage is TRBV20-1 and J usage is TRBJ2-5; TRBD2 agrees at 8 bases. Germline CDR1 DFQATT, CDR2 SNEGSKA (reference sequence). The ends lost 2 bases at V and 1 base at J; junction bases unmatched: 9. The CDR3 has 16 amino acids. The CDR3 DNA reads as TGCAGTGCTAGACCCCCGGGGGGGGGAGGCCAAGAGACCCAGTACTTC. This sequence encodes CSARPPGGGGQETQYF.

A few counts support this clone. The chain employs TRBV24-1 and TRBJ2-7; D is possibly TRBD1 (6 bases). This CDR3 has 15 residues. The V gene's germline CDR1 is KGHDR and CDR2 SFDVKD. V lost 3 bases and J 2 bases, leaving 13 bases between the germline ends. The CDR3 DNA reads TGTGCCACCAGTGATCCTAGGACAGTTCCCTACGAGCAGTACTTC. Encoded protein: CATSDPRTVPYEQYF.

This clone qualifies as medium-sized. V is TRBV19 and J is TRBJ1-6, with 9 bases lining up with TRBD1. Germline V CDR1 and CDR2: LNHDA, SQIVND (reference sequence). Trimming took 6 bases from V and 9 from J; bases not matched to a gene: 6. This CDR3 is 14 amino acids long. CDR3 in DNA: TGTGCCAGTAGCCCGGGACAGGGTAGTTCACCCCTCCACTTT. This sequence encodes CASSPGQGSSPLHF.